This TCR beta chain stems from a study of blood T cell repertoires in COVID-19. The wider study: Sources were T cells, B-cell-depleted T cells, or PBMCs; the material itself was cDNA or gDNA.

In the source study's methods: The authors estimated nucleated cell counts from reference gene primer amplification. The repertoire was sequenced with immunoSEQ multiplex PCR; TCRdb's copy has only in-frame clones and lacks some. The D gene and trimming were derived from the DNA, and the V and J assignments and clone size from that table. The sample yields 300,000 to 350,000 clones, around 82% seen once. Germline loops: CDR1 SGHAT, CDR2 FQNNGV. V lost 3 bases and J 6 bases, leaving 7 bases between the germline ends. The CDR3 runs 12 residues. This sequence was found in a man aged 30-40 years with active or convalescent COVID-19. Source material: peripheral blood. The V call is TRBV11-2, the J call TRBJ2-3, with D possibly being TRBD1 (5 bases). This chain's CDR3 is CASSLGQDTQYF. CDR3 bases: TGTGCCAGCAGCTTGGGGCAGGATACGCAGTATTTT.